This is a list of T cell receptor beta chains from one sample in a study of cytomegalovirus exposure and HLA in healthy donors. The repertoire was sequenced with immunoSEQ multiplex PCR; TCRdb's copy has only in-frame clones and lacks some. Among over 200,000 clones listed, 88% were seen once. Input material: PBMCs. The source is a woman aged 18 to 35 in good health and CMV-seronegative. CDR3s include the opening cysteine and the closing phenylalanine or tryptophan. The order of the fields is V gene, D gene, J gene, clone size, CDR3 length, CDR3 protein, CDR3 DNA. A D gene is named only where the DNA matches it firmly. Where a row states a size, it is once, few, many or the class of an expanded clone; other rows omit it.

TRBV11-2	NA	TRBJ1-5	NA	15	CASSLGPGTDQPQHF	TGTGCCAGCAGCTTAGGCCCGGGAACAGATCAGCCCCAGCATTTT
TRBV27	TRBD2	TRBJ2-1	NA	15	CASSLAGSTYNEQFF	TGTGCCAGCAGCTTAGCGGGGTCCACCTACAATGAGCAGTTCTTC
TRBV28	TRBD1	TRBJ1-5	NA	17	CASGQEGASYSNQPQHF	TGTGCCAGCGGCCAGGAGGGGGCCTCTTATAGCAATCAGCCCCAGCATTTT
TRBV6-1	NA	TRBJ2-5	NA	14	CASSEASGQETQYF	TGTGCCAGCAGTGAAGCCAGCGGTCAAGAGACCCAGTACTTC
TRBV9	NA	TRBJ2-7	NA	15	CASSVGATGDYEQYF	TGTGCCAGCAGCGTAGGGGCTACCGGGGACTACGAGCAGTACTTC
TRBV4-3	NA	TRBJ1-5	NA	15	CASPPGRAKDQPQHF	TGCGCCAGCCCCCCGGGGAGGGCCAAAGATCAGCCCCAGCATTTT
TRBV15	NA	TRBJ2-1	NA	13	CATSRSPSWEQFF	TGTGCCACCAGCAGGAGTCCTAGCTGGGAGCAGTTCTTC
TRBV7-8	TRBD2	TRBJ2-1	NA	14	CASSLGLRENAQFF	TGTGCCAGCAGCTTAGGTTTGCGGGAGAATGCCCAGTTCTTC
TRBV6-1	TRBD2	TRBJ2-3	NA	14	CASQASGSSYTQYF	TGTGCCAGCCAGGCTAGCGGGAGTTCCTATACGCAGTATTTT
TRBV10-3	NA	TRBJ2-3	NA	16	CAISPRGTTSTDTQYF	TGTGCCATCAGTCCCCGTGGGACAACTAGCACAGATACGCAGTATTTT
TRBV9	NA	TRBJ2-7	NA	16	CASSVDPRDTTYEQYF	TGTGCCAGCAGCGTAGATCCCCGGGACACAACCTACGAGCAGTACTTC
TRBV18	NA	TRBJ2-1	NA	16	CASSKAQRTDYNEQFF	TGTGCCAGCTCAAAAGCACAGCGGACAGACTACAATGAGCAGTTCTTC
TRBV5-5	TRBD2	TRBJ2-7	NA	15	CASSFLAGGSYEQYF	TGTGCCAGCAGCTTTTTGGCGGGAGGTTCCTACGAGCAGTACTTC
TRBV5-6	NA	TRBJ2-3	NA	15	CASSFPPGLTDTQYF	TGTGCCAGCAGCTTCCCGCCAGGACTCACAGATACGCAGTATTTT
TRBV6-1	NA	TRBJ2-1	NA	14	CASSATGTVNEQFF	TGTGCCAGCAGTGCGACAGGAACCGTAAATGAGCAGTTCTTC
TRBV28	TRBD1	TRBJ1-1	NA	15	CASRWTGGLNTEAFF	TGTGCCAGCAGATGGACAGGGGGATTAAACACTGAAGCTTTCTTT
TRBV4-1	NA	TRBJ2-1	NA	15	CASSPHRESYNEQFF	TGCGCCAGCAGCCCACACAGGGAATCCTACAATGAGCAGTTCTTC
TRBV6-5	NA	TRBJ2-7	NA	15	CASSYSSGATYEQYF	TGTGCCAGCAGTTACTCGTCTGGGGCCACCTACGAGCAGTACTTC
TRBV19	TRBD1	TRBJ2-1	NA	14	CASSRDRGTNEQFF	TGTGCCAGTAGCCGGGACAGAGGGACCAATGAGCAGTTCTTC
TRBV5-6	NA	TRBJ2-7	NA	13	CASSETANYEQYF	TGTGCCAGCAGCGAGACAGCCAACTACGAGCAGTACTTC
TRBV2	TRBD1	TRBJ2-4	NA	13	CASRNTGGNIQYF	TGTGCCAGCAGGAACACAGGGGGAAACATTCAGTACTTC
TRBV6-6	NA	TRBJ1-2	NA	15	CASTLPLLNLYGYTF	TGTGCCAGCACCCTACCGCTACTGAACCTCTATGGCTACACCTTC
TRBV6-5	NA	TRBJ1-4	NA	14	CASSYTGLGEKLFF	TGTGCCAGCAGTTATACAGGTCTTGGGGAAAAACTGTTTTTT
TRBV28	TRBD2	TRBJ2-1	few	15	CASSFLAGGSNEQFF	TGTGCCAGCAGTTTTCTAGCGGGAGGCTCCAATGAGCAGTTCTTC
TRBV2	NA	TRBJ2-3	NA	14	CASSEILASDTQYF	TGTGCCAGCAGTGAAATCCTAGCCTCAGATACGCAGTATTTT
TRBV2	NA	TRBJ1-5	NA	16	CASTGIVMSGNQPQHF	TGTGCCAGCACAGGGATTGTAATGTCTGGCAATCAGCCCCAGCATTTT
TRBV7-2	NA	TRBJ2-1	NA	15	CASSFEGGWGDEQFF	TGTGCCAGCAGCTTCGAGGGCGGGTGGGGGGATGAGCAGTTCTTC
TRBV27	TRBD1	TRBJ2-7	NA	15	CASSYRTGGSGEQYF	TGTGCCAGCAGTTATCGGACAGGGGGCAGCGGCGAGCAGTACTTC
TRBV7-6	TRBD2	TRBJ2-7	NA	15	CASSFTSGRVHEQYF	TGTGCCAGCAGCTTCACTAGCGGGAGGGTCCACGAGCAGTACTTC
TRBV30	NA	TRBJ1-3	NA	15	CAWSFRTGSGNTIYF	TGTGCCTGGAGTTTCAGGACTGGCTCTGGAAACACCATATATTTT
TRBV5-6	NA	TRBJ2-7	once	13	CASSSGSPYEQYF	TGTGCCAGCAGCTCAGGGTCGCCCTACGAGCAGTACTTC
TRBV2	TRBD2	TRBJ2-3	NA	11	CASSPGGTQYF	TGTGCCAGCAGTCCGGGGGGTACGCAGTATTTT
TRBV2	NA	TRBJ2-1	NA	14	CASSVVQAIPEQFF	TGTGCCAGCAGTGTGGTTCAAGCGATCCCTGAGCAGTTCTTC
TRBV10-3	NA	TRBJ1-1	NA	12	CAISESQEEAFF	TGTGCCATCAGTGAGTCGCAGGAAGAAGCTTTCTTT
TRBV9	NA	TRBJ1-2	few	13	CASSSGFNYGYTF	TGTGCCAGCAGCTCGGGATTTAACTATGGCTACACCTTC
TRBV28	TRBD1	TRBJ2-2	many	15	CASKEGQGVAGELFF	TGTGCCAGCAAAGAAGGACAGGGCGTGGCCGGGGAGCTGTTTTTT
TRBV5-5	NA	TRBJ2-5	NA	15	CASSKVPGVLETQYF	TGTGCCAGCAGCAAGGTGCCAGGGGTGTTGGAGACCCAGTACTTC
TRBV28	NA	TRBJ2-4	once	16	CASSATGSLAKNIQYF	TGTGCCAGCAGTGCGACAGGCTCACTAGCCAAAAACATTCAGTACTTC
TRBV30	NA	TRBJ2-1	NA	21	CAWSPGPHARDIRNSYNEQFF	TGTGCCTGGAGTCCCGGCCCTCATGCCCGGGACATCAGGAACTCCTACAATGAGCAGTTCTTC
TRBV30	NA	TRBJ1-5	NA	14	CAWNREYSNQPQHF	TGTGCCTGGAACAGGGAATATAGCAATCAGCCCCAGCATTTT
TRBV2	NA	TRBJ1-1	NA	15	CASSVATGMSTEAFF	TGTGCCAGCAGTGTCGCCACAGGAATGTCTACTGAAGCTTTCTTT
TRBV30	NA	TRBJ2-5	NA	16	CAWMVPLTGIQETQYF	TGTGCCTGGATGGTTCCCCTTACAGGGATCCAAGAGACCCAGTACTTC
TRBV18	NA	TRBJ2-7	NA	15	CASSPQAGRSYEQYF	TGTGCCAGCTCACCTCAAGCGGGCCGCTCCTACGAGCAGTACTTC
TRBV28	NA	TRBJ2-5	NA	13	CASSPRGFETQYF	TGTGCCAGCAGTCCCAGGGGATTTGAGACCCAGTACTTC
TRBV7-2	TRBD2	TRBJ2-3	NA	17	CASSSTQSGNWEDTQYF	TGTGCCAGCAGCTCCACTCAAAGCGGGAATTGGGAAGATACGCAGTATTTT
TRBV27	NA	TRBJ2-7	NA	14	CASSFRKSQAEQYF	TGTGCCAGCAGTTTCCGAAAAAGCCAGGCCGAGCAGTACTTC
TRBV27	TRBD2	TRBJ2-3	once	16	CASSTGLAGLADTQYF	TGTGCCAGCAGTACGGGACTAGCGGGACTCGCAGATACGCAGTATTTT